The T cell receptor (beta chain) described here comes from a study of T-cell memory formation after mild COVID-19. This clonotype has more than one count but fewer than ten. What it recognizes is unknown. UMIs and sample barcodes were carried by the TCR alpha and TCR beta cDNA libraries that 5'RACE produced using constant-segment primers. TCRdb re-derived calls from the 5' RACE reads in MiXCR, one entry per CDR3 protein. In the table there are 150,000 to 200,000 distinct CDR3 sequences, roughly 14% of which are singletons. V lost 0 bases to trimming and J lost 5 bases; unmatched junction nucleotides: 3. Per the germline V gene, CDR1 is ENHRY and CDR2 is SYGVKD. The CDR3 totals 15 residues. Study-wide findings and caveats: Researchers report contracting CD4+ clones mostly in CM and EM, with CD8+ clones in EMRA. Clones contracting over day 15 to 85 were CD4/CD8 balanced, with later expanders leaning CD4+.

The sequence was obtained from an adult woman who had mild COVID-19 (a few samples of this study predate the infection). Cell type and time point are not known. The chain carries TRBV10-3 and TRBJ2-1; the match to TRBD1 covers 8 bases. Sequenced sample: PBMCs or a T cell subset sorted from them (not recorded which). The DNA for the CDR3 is TGTGCCATCAGTGAGTCGGGGACAGGCCACAATGAGCAGTTCTTC. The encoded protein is CAISESGTGHNEQFF.